Below, one T cell receptor beta chain is given with its context. As handled by the study authors: The authors estimated nucleated cell counts from reference gene primer amplification. Clones were sequenced by immunoSEQ multiplex PCR, and TCRdb holds only the in-frame ones, with some missing. Clone size and the V and J calls come from that table; the DNA yielded D and trimming. The data contain about 220,000 clones, roughly 84% of them singletons. CDR1 is MGHRA, CDR2 YSYEKL, per germline. The CDR3 extends over 18 amino acids. Between the trimmed V and J ends, which lost 4 bases and 2 bases, there was a span of 18 bases. The data derive from a study of blood T cell repertoires in COVID-19. Overall study context: Spain, Italy and the United States supplied samples that represented acute and convalescent COVID-19. Sample material is recorded as cDNA or gDNA derived from T cells, B-cell-depleted T cells, or PBMCs.

The sample was peripheral blood. The sequence was collected from a man aged 25 to 45 with active or convalescent COVID-19. This chain uses TRBV4-1 with TRBJ2-6, with a possible D match to TRBD2 (6 bases). As DNA, the CDR3 is TGCGCCAGCAGCCGGGCGGTGGGGGGTTCCCCTGGGGCCAACGTCCTGACTTTC. It yields the protein CASSRAVGGSPGANVLTF.